This T cell receptor (beta chain) is drawn from a study of vaccination and CD4 T cells after COVID-19. At the level of the study: For post-vaccine samples, collection took place a median approximately 78 days after dose two, ranging from 14 to 241.

Treatment defined: approximately 9-day PBMC culture with coronavirus spike peptide pools or control peptides (ViraFEST assay). ViraFEST stimulated the growth of antigen-specific T cells using peptide pools and subsequently profiled their TCRs by sequencing. This clonotype was counted between two and nine times. Its antigen is unidentified. The Oncomine TCR Beta short-read assay was applied to DNA of cultured CD4+ T cells. The template was genomic DNA from cultured CD4+ T cells. TCRdb recomputed calls from the PCR reads with MiXCR, one row per CDR3 protein. The sample has about 18,000 distinct CDR3 sequences, about 39% seen once; the top ten hold 7% to 8.5%. This CDR3 spans 14 amino acids. In germline, CDR1 is KGHDR, CDR2 SFDVKD. The V gene lost 10 bases and the J gene lost 2 bases, with 11 bases spanning the gap.

V usage is TRBV24-1 and J usage is TRBJ1-6; D gene uncertain. Here the sequenced sample was CD4+ T cells from blood, cultured in vitro, taken after SARS-CoV-2 vaccination. The receptor's source is a human donor who had recovered from COVID-19. The CDR3 loop is CATADGTYNSPLHF. The CDR3, as DNA: TGTGCCACAGCCGACGGGACCTATAATTCACCCCTCCACTTT.